The T cell receptor beta chain under discussion was sequenced for a study of PD-1 blockade in mismatch repair-deficient tumors. Germline CDR1 is MNHEY and CDR2 is SMNVEV (reference sequence). CDR3 length: 15 amino acids. V gave up 5 bases and J gave up 5 bases; unmatched junction bases: 10. Whole-study findings and limits: Rapid post-treatment expansion, then contraction, generally preceding radiologic response, marked tumor-resident clones.

Libraries were prepared by immunoSEQ multiplex PCR; TCRdb keeps only in-frame clonotypes and omits some of them. The sample lists 15,000 to 25,000 clones, over 75% occurring once. A note on this clone: No antigen is known for it.

Sample: PBMCs, taken 52 weeks after starting pembrolizumab. The J gene is TRBJ1-1, the V gene TRBV27; 8 bases line up with TRBD1. The source is an adult with mismatch repair-deficient cancer. CDR3 region: CASSKQTGVMTEAFF. Here the CDR3 DNA reads TGTGCCAGCAGTAAACAGACAGGGGTTATGACTGAAGCTTTCTTT.